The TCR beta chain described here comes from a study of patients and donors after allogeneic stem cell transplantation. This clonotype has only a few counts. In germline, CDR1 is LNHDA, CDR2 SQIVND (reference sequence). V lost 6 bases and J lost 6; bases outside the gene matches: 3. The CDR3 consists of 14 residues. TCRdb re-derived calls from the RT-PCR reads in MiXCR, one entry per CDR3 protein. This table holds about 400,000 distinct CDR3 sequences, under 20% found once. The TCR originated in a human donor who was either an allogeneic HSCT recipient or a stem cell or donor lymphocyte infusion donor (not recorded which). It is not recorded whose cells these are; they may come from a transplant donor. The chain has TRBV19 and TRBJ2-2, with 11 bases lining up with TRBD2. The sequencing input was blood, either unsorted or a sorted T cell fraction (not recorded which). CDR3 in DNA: TGTGCCAGTAGCGGGACTAGCGGCGCCGGGGAGCTGTTTTTT. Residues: CASSGTSGAGELFF.